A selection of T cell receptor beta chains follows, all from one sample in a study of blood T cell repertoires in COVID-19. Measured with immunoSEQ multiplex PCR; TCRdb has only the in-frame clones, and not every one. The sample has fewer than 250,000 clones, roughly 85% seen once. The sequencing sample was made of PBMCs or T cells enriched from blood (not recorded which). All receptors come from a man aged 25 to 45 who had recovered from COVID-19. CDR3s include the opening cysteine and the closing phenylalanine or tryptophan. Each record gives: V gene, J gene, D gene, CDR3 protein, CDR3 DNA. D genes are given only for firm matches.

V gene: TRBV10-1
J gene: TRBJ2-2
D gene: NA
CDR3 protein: CASRDVTGGNTGELFF
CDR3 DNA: TGCGCCAGCAGAGACGTAACCGGGGGTAACACCGGGGAGCTGTTTTTT

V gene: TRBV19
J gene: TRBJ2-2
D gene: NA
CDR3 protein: CASSSTILNTGELFF
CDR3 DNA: TGTGCCAGTAGTTCAACTATACTCAACACCGGGGAGCTGTTTTTT

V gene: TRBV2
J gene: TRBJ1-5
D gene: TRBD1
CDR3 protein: CASSGGDREVNQPQHF
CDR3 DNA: TGTGCCAGCAGTGGCGGGGACAGGGAGGTTAATCAGCCCCAGCATTTT

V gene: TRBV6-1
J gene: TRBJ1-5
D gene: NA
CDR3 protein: CASSDQSVGGNQPQHF
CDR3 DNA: TGTGCCAGCAGTGACCAATCGGTCGGGGGCAATCAGCCCCAGCATTTT

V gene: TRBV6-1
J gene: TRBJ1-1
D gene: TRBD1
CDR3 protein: CASSDGQGAGVRTEAFF
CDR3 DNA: TGTGCCAGCAGTGACGGACAGGGGGCGGGGGTTCGCACTGAAGCTTTCTTT

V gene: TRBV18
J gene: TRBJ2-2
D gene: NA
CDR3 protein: CASSPTRDGELFF
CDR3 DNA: TGTGCCAGCTCCCCGACGCGGGACGGGGAGCTGTTTTTT

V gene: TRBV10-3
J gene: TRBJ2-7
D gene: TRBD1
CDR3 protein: CASKNHDRGQGPYEQYF
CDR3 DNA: TGTGCCAGCAAAAACCACGACAGGGGCCAGGGGCCCTACGAGCAGTACTTC

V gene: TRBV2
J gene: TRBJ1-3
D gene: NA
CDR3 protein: CASSLQYLSGNTIYF
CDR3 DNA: TGTGCCAGCAGTTTACAGTACCTCTCTGGAAACACCATATATTTT

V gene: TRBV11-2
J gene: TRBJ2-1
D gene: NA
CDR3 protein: CASSLRLASYNEQFF
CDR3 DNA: TGTGCCAGCAGCTTAAGGCTAGCGTCCTACAATGAGCAGTTCTTC

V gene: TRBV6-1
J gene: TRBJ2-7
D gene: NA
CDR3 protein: CASSEAPGGAGNEQYF
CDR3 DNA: TGTGCCAGCAGTGAAGCCCCTGGAGGGGCAGGCAACGAGCAGTACTTC

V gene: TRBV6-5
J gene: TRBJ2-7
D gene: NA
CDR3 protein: CASSYSGGHPYEQYF
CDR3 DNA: TGTGCCAGCAGTTACTCCGGGGGGCATCCCTACGAGCAGTACTTC

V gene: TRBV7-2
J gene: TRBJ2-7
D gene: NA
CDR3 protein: CASGTATYEQYF
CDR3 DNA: TGTGCCAGCGGCACAGCCACCTACGAGCAGTACTTC

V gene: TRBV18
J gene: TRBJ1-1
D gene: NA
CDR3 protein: CASSASAATEAFF
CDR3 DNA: TGTGCCAGCTCAGCTTCGGCGGCGACTGAAGCTTTCTTT

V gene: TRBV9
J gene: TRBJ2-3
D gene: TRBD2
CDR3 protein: CASSVGGGLADTQYF
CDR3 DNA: TGTGCCAGCAGCGTAGGCGGGGGGCTCGCAGATACGCAGTATTTT